These 22 T cell receptor beta chains were all obtained from the same sample, sequenced in a study of blood T cell repertoires in COVID-19. The method was immunoSEQ multiplex PCR; TCRdb's version includes in-frame clones alone and lacks a portion of them. This table holds 200,000 to 300,000 clones, approximately 88% found once. The sample was PBMCs or T cells enriched from blood (not recorded which). Source of these receptors: a woman aged 40 to 55 with acute COVID-19.

The chain uses TRBV13 and TRBJ2-7; a possible D gene is TRBD1 (7 bases). Per the germline V gene, CDR1 is PRHDT and CDR2 is FYEKMQ (reference sequence). V was shortened by 4 bases and J by 0 bases, with 10 bases between the two germline ends. This CDR3 comprises 14 residues. The CDR3 sequence is CASSSRDSSYEQYV. In nucleotides, the CDR3 is TGTGCCAGCAGCTCGCGGGACAGCTCCTACGAGCAGTACGTC.

The chain carries TRBV28 and TRBJ1-5; D unresolved. Per the germline V gene, CDR1 is MDHEN and CDR2 is SYDVKM. There are 12 residues in the CDR3. V lost 6 bases, J lost 6 bases, and 9 bases lay in between. The CDR3 nucleotides read TGTGCCAGCAGGGGCCTCGCTCAGCCCCAGCATTTT. Translating it yields CASRGLAQPQHF.

The chain has TRBV19 and TRBJ1-2; 8 bases line up with TRBD1. Unmatched junction bases numbered 11, after V lost 7 bases and J lost 4 bases. The CDR3 contains 15 residues. The V gene's germline CDR1 is LNHDA and CDR2 SQIVND (reference sequence). The CDR3 DNA reads TGTGCCAGTACTCCAGGACAGGGACTTCTCTATGGCTACACCTTC. It codes for CASTPGQGLLYGYTF. Using reference TRBV19 and TRBJ1-2 for the parts outside the CDR3, the full variable domain is DGGITQSPKYLFRKEGQNVTLSCEQNLNHDAMYWYRQDPGQGLRLIYYSQIVNDFQKGDIAEGYSVSREKKESFPLTVTSAQKNPTAFYLCASTPGQGLLYGYTFGSGTRLTVV.

The chain combines TRBV2 with TRBJ2-7; TRBD2 agrees at 13 bases. CDR1 SNHLY and CDR2 FYNNEI come from the germline V gene. Trimming at V came to 5 bases and at J to 12 bases, leaving 16 bases not matched to a gene. The CDR3 has 16 amino acids. CDR3 region: CASSRAGRLAGGARYV. As DNA, the CDR3 is TGTGCCAGCAGTCGCGCAGGGAGACTAGCGGGGGGCGCTCGGTACGTC.

This chain connects TRBV2 to TRBJ1-6, with a possible D match to TRBD1 (6 bases). Germline assignment: CDR1 SNHLY and CDR2 FYNNEI. The CDR3 contains 13 residues. Deletions cut 10 bases from V and 8 bases from J, with 15 bases between. CDR3: CATAQGTDSPLHF. CDR3 sequence (DNA): TGTGCCACAGCCCAGGGGACGGATTCACCCCTCCACTTT.

The rearrangement uses TRBV5-8 and TRBJ2-1; TRBD2 aligns across 10 bases. CDR1 and CDR2 (germline): SGHTS, YDEGEE. The CDR3 runs to 20 residues. After removal of 4 bases from V and 5 bases from J, the junction contained 21 bases not matched to a gene. The CDR3: CASSPEQGLAGVRLDNEQFF. The CDR3 DNA reads as TGTGCCAGCAGCCCTGAACAGGGCCTAGCGGGAGTGCGTCTCGACAATGAGCAGTTCTTC.

J is TRBJ2-7 and V is TRBV7-8; D is ambiguous. V was trimmed by 0 bases and J by 4 bases, leaving 13 bases between them. CDR3 size: 15 residues. Germline CDR1 reads SGHVS; CDR2 reads FQNEAQ. CDR3: CASSLAPTSGYEQYV. The CDR3 DNA reads as TGTGCCAGCAGCTTAGCCCCTACGTCTGGTTACGAGCAGTACGTC.

V and J are TRBV9 and TRBJ1-3; tentative D call: TRBD1 (5 bases). V lost 3 bases, J lost 2 bases, and 12 bases lay in between. The germline V gene encodes CDR1 SGDLS and CDR2 YYNGEE. The CDR3 spans 15 residues. In DNA, the CDR3 is TGTGCCAGCAGCGAATCAGGGAACGCTGGAAACACCATATATTTT. It translates to CASSESGNAGNTIYF.

This clone was detected a few times. The genes are TRBV7-2 and TRBJ2-1; TRBD2 matches 8 bases. The V gene's germline CDR1 is SGHTA and CDR2 FQGNSA. After removal of 5 bases from V and 4 bases from J, the junction contained 7 bases not matched to a gene. The CDR3 sequence is 15 residues long. DNA for the CDR3: TGTGCCAGCAGCACAAGCGGGAGCACGTACAATGAGCAGTTCTTC. This translates into CASSTSGSTYNEQFF. Using reference TRBV7-2 and TRBJ2-1 for the parts outside the CDR3, the full variable domain is GAGVSQSPSNKVTEKGKDVELRCDPISGHTALYWYRQSLGQGLEFLIYFQGNSAPDKSGLPSDRFSAERTGGSVSTLTIQRTQQEDSAVYLCASSTSGSTYNEQFFGPGTRLTVL.

V is TRBV19 and J is TRBJ1-5, with a tentative D call TRBD1 (5 bases). Trimming left V 5 bases short and J 6 bases short, with 17 bases between. CDR1 is LNHDA and CDR2 is SQIVND in the germline V gene (reference sequence). The CDR3 has 15 residues. Here the CDR3 reads CASSPRGSGVQPQHF. The CDR3, as DNA: TGTGCCAGTAGTCCCCGGGGGTCTGGGGTTCAGCCCCAGCATTTT.

The chain carries TRBV29-1 and TRBJ1-1; D remains unclear. V was shortened by 7 bases and J by 1 base, with 7 bases between the two germline ends. This CDR3 contains 11 residues. Germline assignment: CDR1 SQVTM and CDR2 ANQGSEA. CDR3 in amino acids: CSGEGNTEAFF. The CDR3 DNA sequence: TGCAGCGGAGAGGGGAACACTGAAGCTTTCTTT.

The chain carries TRBV6-5 and TRBJ2-7, with D possibly matching TRBD1 (5 bases). Looked up from germline, CDR1 is MNHEY and CDR2 is SVGAGI. Trimming removed 0 bases from V and 4 bases from J, with 10 bases in between. The length of the CDR3 is 14 residues. The CDR3 region has the DNA TGTGCCAGCAGTTACTCGAGAAGGGGATACGAGCAGTACTTC. This translates into CASSYSRRGYEQYF.

V is TRBV7-2 and J is TRBJ1-1; TRBD1 is a possible D gene (5 bases). V was clipped by 5 bases and J by 1 base, with 17 bases between them. Germline CDR1 SGHTA, CDR2 FQGNSA. This CDR3 contains 16 residues. The CDR3 DNA follows: TGTGCCAGCAGCGAGGTCCTGCAGGGAACGAACACTGAAGCTTTCTTT. Amino acids: CASSEVLQGTNTEAFF.

The rearrangement joins TRBV4-2 to TRBJ2-1; TRBD1 is a possible D gene (6 bases). The CDR3 sequence is 16 residues long. Germline CDR1 is LGHNA and CDR2 is YNFKEQ. V gave up 0 bases and J gave up 2 bases, with 11 bases separating them. In nucleotides, the CDR3 is TGTGCCAGCAGCCAAGAAGGACAGTTGGCCTACAATGAGCAGTTCTTC. It is translated as CASSQEGQLAYNEQFF.

The chain couples TRBV3-1 (or the pseudogene TRBV3-2) to TRBJ2-7; 7 positions match TRBD1. The germline CDR1 and CDR2 sequences are LGHDT and YNNKEL (reference sequence). The CDR3 extends over 17 amino acids. V lost 0 bases and J lost 2; bases outside the gene matches: 10. CDR3 in DNA: TGTGCCAGCAGCCAAGAAGTCCCCGGGACAGTTCCCTACGAGCAGTACTTC. It yields the protein CASSQEVPGTVPYEQYF.

The chain recombines TRBV27 with TRBJ2-1; no clear D gene. V was trimmed by 1 base and J by 9 bases, leaving 10 bases between them. CDR3 length equals 13 residues. Germline CDR1 and CDR2: MNHEY and SMNVEV (reference sequence). The CDR3 region is CASSLFPAVEQFF. In DNA form, the CDR3 reads TGTGCCAGCAGTTTATTTCCGGCGGTTGAGCAGTTCTTC.

This chain joins TRBV6-5 and TRBJ1-1; no clear D. Deletions cut 6 bases from V and 1 base from J, with 9 bases between. The CDR3 has 13 amino acids. Germline V gene lookup returns CDR1 MNHEY and CDR2 SVGAGI. The CDR3 DNA reads as TGTGCCAGCAGGGCCGGGAGGAACACTGAAGCTTTCTTT. Its translation is CASRAGRNTEAFF.

The genes are TRBV19 and TRBJ2-7; 10 nucleotides line up with TRBD1. V was pared by 10 bases and J by 3 bases, with 6 bases of the junction left unmatched. Per germline, CDR1 LNHDA and CDR2 SQIVND (reference sequence). The CDR3 sequence is 13 residues long. The chain's CDR3 is CATRGTGVYEQYV. CDR3 in DNA: TGTGCCACTCGAGGGACAGGGGTCTACGAGCAGTACGTC.

The chain has TRBV19 and TRBJ2-3; a weak D match, TRBD2 (5 bases). CDR1 is LNHDA, CDR2 SQIVND, per germline (reference sequence). The CDR3 loop spans 16 amino acids. Trimming took 5 bases from V and 0 from J, leaving 15 bases between them. CDR3 bases: TGTGCCAGTAGTTACTCTCTCAGAGGGAGCACAGATACGCAGTATTTT. It codes for CASSYSLRGSTDTQYF.

This clone was detected once. V gene TRBV7-9 combines with J gene TRBJ1-2, with a possible D match to TRBD1 (5 bases). This CDR3 region has 15 residues. The V and J ends lost 0 bases and 7 bases respectively, with 15 bases between them. Germline V gene sequence: CDR1 SEHNR, CDR2 FQNEAQ (reference sequence). The CDR3 spells CASSLASRGMIGYTF. As DNA, the CDR3 is TGTGCCAGCAGCTTAGCGTCCCGGGGGATGATTGGCTACACCTTC.

This clone was detected only once. The chain has TRBV9 and TRBJ1-1; D may be TRBD1 (6 bases). Germline lookup yields CDR1 SGDLS and CDR2 YYNGEE. V was pared by 1 base and J by 0 bases, with 10 bases between. This CDR3 spans 15 amino acids. In DNA, the CDR3 is TGTGCCAGCAGCGTATCGGGACACCTGAACACTGAAGCTTTCTTT. Amino acid sequence: CASSVSGHLNTEAFF.

This clone was picked up one time. The rearrangement links TRBV18 to TRBJ1-1; weak D call: TRBD1 (6 bases). Germline V CDR1 and CDR2: KGHSH, LQKENI. With 7 bases removed from V and 1 base from J, the gap between germline ends came to 13 bases. The CDR3 is 14 amino acids. CDR3 sequence: CASLPGGPNTEAFF. CDR3 bases: TGTGCCAGCTTACCGGGGGGGCCGAACACTGAAGCTTTCTTT.